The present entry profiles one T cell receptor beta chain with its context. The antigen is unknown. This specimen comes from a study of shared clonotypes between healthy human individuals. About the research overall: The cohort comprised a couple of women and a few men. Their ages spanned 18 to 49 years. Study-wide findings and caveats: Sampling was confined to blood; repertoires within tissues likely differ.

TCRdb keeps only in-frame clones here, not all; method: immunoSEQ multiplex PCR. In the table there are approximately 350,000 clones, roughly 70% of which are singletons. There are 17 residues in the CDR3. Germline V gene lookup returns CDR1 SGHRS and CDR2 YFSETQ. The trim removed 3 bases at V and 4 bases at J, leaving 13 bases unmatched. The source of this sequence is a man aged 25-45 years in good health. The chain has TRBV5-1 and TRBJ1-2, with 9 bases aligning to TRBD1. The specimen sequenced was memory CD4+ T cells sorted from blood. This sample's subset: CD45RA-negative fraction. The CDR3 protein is CASSSRDREGGSYGYTF. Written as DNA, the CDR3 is TGCGCCAGCAGCTCACGGGACAGGGAAGGAGGGAGCTATGGCTACACCTTC.